This T cell receptor (beta chain) stems from a study of cytomegalovirus exposure and HLA in healthy donors (dated 2017 in TCRdb). Describing the broader study: In an earlier analysis of 550 to 750 of the donors, 250 to 350 Gb of sequence data and 90 million to 120 million unique TCR beta sequences from roughly 200 million T cells were reported. In addition to the first cohort of about 650 subjects, a separate validation cohort of 120 different subjects was used. In an earlier analysis of roughly 600 of the donors, high-throughput TCR beta sequencing was used to judge whether each TCR beta V gene segment behaved as functional or pseudogenic. On average, roughly 240,000 unique TCR beta nucleotide sequences were sequenced per donor among 350 to 400 genotyped donors of the cohort, with 15% to 20% of those sequences being non-productive. The number of donors typed differed by locus, with roughly 620-630 for A, B, C, DRB1 and DQB1, 522 for DQA1, 600 to 610 for DPA1, and about 450 for DPB1. Genome-wide SNP genotypes for about three fifths of the roughly 700 donors were used in a later genetic analysis, which treated that subset as a discovery cohort. Donor age, sex, ethnicity and CMV serostatus were compiled alongside the repertoire data. HLA typing covered class I and class II loci at four-digit resolution. Approximately 300 gigabases of sequencing data and about 92 million unique TCR sequences made up an early release that covered 640 HLA-typed donors. Of the approximately 400 genotyped donors, approximately 82% fell in the genetic ancestry cluster associated with self-reported Caucasian donors. To predict cytomegalovirus infection status, the study combined high-throughput TCR immunosequencing, statistical association of individual TCRs with disease status, and machine learning. Roughly five DR-DQ haplotypes were handled as single units for association and clustering, since linkage in the cohort was strong. The T cell repertoires of 666 subjects were profiled by immunosequencing and related to cytomegalovirus serostatus. Every discovery cohort repertoire had been produced on one sequencing platform. The study was designed to test whether signatures of past pathogen exposure could be identified by cataloging public T cell receptors. In the later analysis, no new phenotypic data were used to find candidate immune exposures; instead, reliance was placed on TCR beta sequences and their occurrence across donors. A later analysis re-examined previously published TCR beta repertoires from hundreds of donors and added high-resolution HLA genotyping to investigate patterns of TCR occurrence.

Receptor libraries were prepared by the immunoSEQ multiplex PCR assay. A mixture of 60 forward primers for TCR Vbeta segments and 13 reverse primers for TCR Jbeta segments was used in the multiplex PCR. Amplification of the CDR3 region of rearranged TCR beta genes was performed with a multiplex PCR assay on genomic DNA. On the Illumina HiSeq System, the amplified TCR beta libraries were sequenced as 87-base-pair reads. Per the source publication's procedure: A later analysis tallied 80 million to 95 million unique TCR beta chains across the 550 to 850 repertoires, and about 12 million of those chains were shared by two or more donors. Raw reads were error-corrected and collapsed into unique sequences by a nearest-neighbor algorithm in which closely related sequences were merged to remove PCR and sequencing errors. CDR3 sequences were aligned to IMGT reference sequences to assign V, D and J gene segments. For a sequence to be retained, a match of at least six nucleotides to both a V gene segment and a J gene segment was required. A rearrangement counted as productive if the CDR3 had no stop codons and remained in frame with V and J, and every other rearrangement counted as non-productive. Following IMGT convention, CDR3 was defined as the stretch from the second conserved V-encoded cysteine up to the conserved J-encoded phenylalanine. Sequences without an unambiguous match to a single V gene segment were excluded from the earlier analysis of about 630 of the donors. In an earlier analysis of approximately 550 of the donors, V segments were called functional above 56.7% productive rearrangements and were called segregating when the between-donor standard deviation exceeded 5%. To diagnose cytomegalovirus status from the catalog of TCR beta chain sequences, a statistical classification framework was built. V and J gene assignment, in a later analysis, came from comparing TCR nucleotide sequences with IMGT/GENE-DB human TR gene sequences. A later analysis assigned CDR3 sequences and most-parsimonious VDJ recombination scenarios with the TCRdist pipeline. In a later analysis, each TCR beta chain was defined by its CDR3 amino acid sequence together with its V-gene family, and reads without a unique V-gene family were excluded. A later analysis removed 592 highly shared, low-generation-probability nucleotide sequences to deal with suspected cross-contamination and a sequencing artifact. In a later analysis, a clonal expansion index was calculated for each public chain from normalized within-repertoire ranks of inferred template counts. In a later analysis, generation probabilities were computed with a VDJ recombination model fitted to out-of-frame rearrangements, and the resulting probabilities were checked against IGoR. Hypergeometric tests were used in a later analysis to score TCR-TCR, TCR-HLA and TCR-CMV co-occurrence, with a repertoire-size bias correction applied to the TCR pairs. A later analysis estimated false discovery rates by permuting HLA or CMV assignments 20 times. A later analysis grouped co-occurring TCRs with DBSCAN, adding TCRdist sequence similarity when clustering within HLA-allele-positive subsets. For co-occurrence clustering, repertoires with fewer than 30,000 or more than 120,000 public chains were excluded, along with roughly 5 repertoires with anomalous nucleotide sharing. The source is immuneACCESS, and TCRdb retained only in-frame sequences with V and J called. Part of the clones is not carried over; for the studies checked, unresolved V genes explain less than half of this, and the remainder is unexplained. V and J calls plus clone size are reproduced from that table; the DNA served to infer D and trimming. The sample table holds over 130,000 clones, of which approximately 88% were seen once. 0.45% to 0.55% of the sample is held by the ten biggest clonotypes.

The cohort consisted of 650 to 850 healthy bone marrow donors. Cohort members were all nominally healthy when sampled, although unrecorded immune exposures were likely present. The donor was CMV seronegative and was included in the group of a few hundred seronegative cohort members. Every donor gave a peripheral blood sample, and the peripheral blood mononuclear cells from that sample were used for TCR beta sequencing. The Qiagen DNeasy Blood Extraction Kit was used to extract genomic DNA from the blood cell samples. From the cysteine up to the phenylalanine, the CDR3 has a length of 16 residues. Left in the record is the CDR3 DNA by itself, 48 bases read in frame from the first base. V and J are trimmed by 7 bases and 10 bases, and the gene matches miss 16 bases of the junction. CDR1 is given as LNHDA and CDR2 as SQIVND, both from the germline V gene (reference sequence). Concerning this clone itself: There is no known antigen for this receptor. Base qualities are not recorded, but no much larger clone differs from it by a single base.

Paper-wide results and their limitations: At a false discovery rate of 0.05, a later analysis linked around 17,000 TCR beta sequences to specific HLA alleles. Several of the top co-occurrence clusters appeared to be linked to parvovirus B19, influenza, CMV and Epstein-Barr virus, according to a later analysis. The classifier was reported to diagnose cytomegalovirus status with high specificity and sensitivity in both the original and validation cohorts. This cohort had only TCR beta chains sequenced, and the lack of alpha or paired-chain data limited which features could be detected. In a later analysis, HLA-associated TCR beta chains were found to be more clonally expanded and to have lower generation probabilities than equally common non-associated chains. A few of the identified cytomegalovirus-associated TCR beta chains were confirmed in vitro to be specific for cytomegalovirus antigens. An association between a missense DCLRE1C variant and V-gene and J-gene trimming of TCR beta chains was found in a later genetic analysis and replicated in an independent cohort. When HLA alleles, especially DR and DQ, strongly co-occurred, attributing TCR associations to individual alleles was difficult. In a later analysis, TCR association rates were found to vary across HLA loci, with the most associated TCRs seen for DRB1 alleles and the fewest for HLA-C alleles. Because HLA typing was missing for some donors at each locus, association tests included only the typed subset. Some IMGT-functional V segments, including TRBV6-2 and TRBV6-3, could not be told apart with the 87-base-pair reads, so those segments were excluded. The only immune exposure information available for the cohort was CMV serostatus. In the study, around 150 TCR beta chains were listed as associated with cytomegalovirus. Some 16 rarely observed V segments, including chromosome 9 orphons, were excluded from the earlier analysis of approximately 500 of the donors because counts were too low. In an earlier analysis of more than 450 of the donors, most TCR beta V segments were observed in productive rearrangements about 87% or about 30% of the time, broadly matching IMGT annotations. The presence/absence analyses assumed that sequencing depth was roughly uniform across donors, and that assumption may not be true. Correlated functional status among segregating V segments might be attributable to linkage disequilibrium, but an unknown experimental factor could not be ruled out. It was suggested by the authors that the approach could potentially be generalized to other disease states and immunological phenotypes. A further reported finding was that TCR beta sequences accurately predicted the HLA-A and HLA-B alleles for most subjects in the first cohort. A cluster of highly shared sequence variants was judged likely to represent a technical artifact of the sequencing pipeline. Most TCR sequences were seen in very few donors, while some public TCRs were found in many individuals. In a later genetic analysis, fewer N-insertions in productive TCRs were reported among donors in an Asian-associated ancestry cluster than the approximately 670-donor mean. According to a later analysis, most CMV-associated TCR beta chains appeared to be HLA-restricted, and the HLA associations seemed to be driven largely by CMV exposure.

This sequence originates from a woman in her 40s in good health and CMV-seronegative. The chain couples TRBV19 to TRBJ2-2, with 9 bases matching TRBD1. The sequenced material came from PBMCs. The CDR3 is CASISNPGQGIEELFF. The sequenced DNA is TGTGCCAGTATTTCGAACCCGGGACAGGGCATCGAGGAGCTGTTTTTT.